This T cell receptor (beta chain) is drawn from a study of cytomegalovirus exposure and HLA in healthy donors. Whole-study context: Around 85 million unique TCR sequences came from HLA-typed donors in an early release.

The CDR3 has 15 amino acids. Trimming took off 0 bases at V and 8 bases at J, with 15 bases between the two ends. CDR1 and CDR2 from the germline V gene are SGHRS and YFSETQ. This clone appeared a few times. Antigen specificity is unknown. The study's findings and limits: Common viral pathogens were later found to be apparently linked to several of the most significant clusters. Reportedly, fewer N-insertions than the approximately 680-donor mean appeared in an Asian-associated ancestry cluster in a later analysis. Researchers reported in a later analysis that a missense DCLRE1C variant was tied to TCR beta V- and J-gene trimming.

It was with 60 Vbeta and 13 Jbeta primers that the PCR ran. Profiling relied on immunoSEQ multiplex PCR, and the TCRdb table lists in-frame clones only, not all of them. The sample shows 20,000 or so clones, roughly 80% of them seen only once. What was sequenced was PBMCs. The chain employs TRBV5-1 and TRBJ2-1; weak D call: TRBD1 (5 bases). The clonotype comes from a man aged 60 to 69 in good health and CMV-seronegative. CDR3 in amino acids: CASSLVGQGRDEQFF. Here the CDR3 DNA reads TGCGCCAGCAGCTTGGTCGGCCAGGGCAGGGATGAGCAGTTCTTC.